What follows are 28 T cell receptor beta chains derived from one specimen sequenced in a study of blood T cell repertoires in COVID-19. The method was immunoSEQ multiplex PCR; TCRdb's version includes in-frame clones alone and lacks a portion of them. The data show 90,000 to 130,000 clones, about 88% seen once. Sequencing used peripheral blood. These receptor sequences come from a woman in her forties or fifties with acute or convalescent COVID-19.

V and J are TRBV7-9 and TRBJ2-2; D gene ambiguous. Trimming left V 5 bases short and J 4 bases short, with 5 bases between. The length of the CDR3 is 12 residues. From germline, CDR1 is SEHNR and CDR2 FQNEAQ (reference sequence). The CDR3 spells CASSHGTGELFF. Here the CDR3 DNA reads TGTGCCAGCAGCCACGGCACCGGGGAGCTGTTTTTT. Drawing the rest from reference TRBV7-9 and TRBJ2-2, the complete variable domain is DTGVSQNPRHKITKRGQNVTFRCDPISEHNRLYWYRQTLGQGPEFLTYFQNEAQLEKSRLLSDRFSAERPKGSFSTLEIQRTEQGDSAMYLCASSHGTGELFFGEGSRLTVL.

V usage is TRBV9 and J usage is TRBJ1-1, with D perhaps matching TRBD1 (6 bases). This CDR3 spans 16 amino acids. Trimming took off 1 base at V and 1 base at J, with 14 bases between the two ends. Germline-derived CDR1 and CDR2 are SGDLS and YYNGEE. The CDR3 DNA sequence: TGTGCCAGCAGCGTAACCACCGGGACACCGAACACTGAAGCTTTCTTT. Protein sequence: CASSVTTGTPNTEAFF.

The chain couples TRBV28 to TRBJ2-7; D is perhaps TRBD1 (6 bases). V lost 5 bases to trimming and J lost 1 base, with 15 bases between them. The CDR3 spans 15 residues. CDR1 MDHEN and CDR2 SYDVKM come from the germline V gene. In DNA form, the CDR3 reads TGTGCCAGCAGTCCCACCTGGACAGATTCCTACGAGCAGTACTTC. It is translated as CASSPTWTDSYEQYF.

CDR3 nucleotide sequence: TGTGCCACCTCGTTGGGACAGGGGGTTGGCACAGATACGCAGTATTTT. Protein sequence: CATSLGQGVGTDTQYF. V usage is TRBV24-1 and J usage is TRBJ2-3; 11 nucleotides align to TRBD1. The CDR3 is made up of 16 amino acids. With V trimmed by 9 bases and J by 1 base, 8 bases remained unmatched. Germline V CDR1 and CDR2: KGHDR, SFDVKD.

The V call is TRBV19, the J call TRBJ2-7; 8 positions match TRBD2. Germline V gives CDR1 LNHDA, CDR2 SQIVND (reference sequence). The J segment lost 6 bases and the V segment lost 6 bases, leaving 16 bases of the junction unmatched. CDR3 length: 16 residues. The CDR3 DNA reads TGTGCCAGTAGCTCCCAGAGCGGGAGTACCTTCAGCGAGCAGTACTTC. Translation gives CASSSQSGSTFSEQYF.

V gene TRBV18 combines with J gene TRBJ1-1; 7 bases are shared with TRBD1. The CDR3 runs 15 residues. Germline V lookup: CDR1 KGHSH, CDR2 LQKENI. Trimming at V came to 2 bases and at J to 5 bases, leaving 8 bases not matched to a gene. The CDR3 protein is CASSPIEQGTTEAFF. Written as DNA, the CDR3 is TGTGCCAGCTCACCAATTGAACAGGGGACGACTGAAGCTTTCTTT.

This clone occurred a few times. This chain connects TRBV29-1 to TRBJ2-1; the match to TRBD2 covers 7 bases. This CDR3 region has 13 residues. Germline V lookup: CDR1 SQVTM, CDR2 ANQGSEA. V lost 2 bases, J lost 7 bases, and 5 bases stayed unmatched. CDR3 bases: TGCAGCGTTGAACGCGGGAGTGGAAATGAGCAGTTCTTC. Translated: CSVERGSGNEQFF.

The chain has TRBV20-1 and TRBJ1-4; D uncertain. The germline V gene has CDR1 DFQATT and CDR2 SNEGSKA (reference sequence). The CDR3 totals 16 residues. V was trimmed by 4 bases and J by 0 bases, leaving 15 bases between them. The CDR3 loop is CSAIEHDIATNEKLFF. DNA for the CDR3: TGCAGTGCTATTGAACATGACATAGCAACTAATGAAAAACTGTTTTTT.

V gene TRBV6-5 combines with J gene TRBJ2-1; D may be TRBD2 (6 bases). Between the trimmed V and J ends, which lost 2 bases and 6 bases, there was a span of 11 bases. CDR1 and CDR2 from the germline V gene are MNHEY and SVGAGI. The CDR3 sequence is 14 residues long. The CDR3 sequence is CASSYRTTGNEQFF. CDR3 sequence (DNA): TGTGCCAGCAGTTACCGGACTACGGGCAATGAGCAGTTCTTC.

The chain couples TRBV18 to TRBJ1-5, with a possible D match to TRBD1 (6 bases). Trimming left V 2 bases short and J 3 bases short, with 11 bases between. The CDR3 consists of 15 residues. Germline V gene data show CDR1 as KGHSH and CDR2 as LQKENI. DNA of the CDR3: TGTGCCAGCTCACCAGGGGGGGCGCTCAATCAGCCCCAGCATTTT. Translated, it gives CASSPGGALNQPQHF.

This clone has just one count. This chain links TRBV7-8 with TRBJ2-3; 9 bases fit TRBD2. The ends lost 6 bases at V and 6 bases at J; junction bases unmatched: 7. The CDR3 contains 14 residues. CDR1 SGHVS and CDR2 FQNEAQ come from the germline V gene. The CDR3 reads CASRGGRAPDTQYF. In DNA form, the CDR3 reads TGTGCCAGCAGGGGCGGGAGGGCCCCGGATACGCAGTATTTT.

The chain has TRBV2 and TRBJ1-2; 9 nucleotides align to TRBD1. The V gene end was trimmed by 4 bases and the J gene end by 7 bases; junction bases not matched to a gene: 7. The CDR3 is 14 amino acids. Germline V gene data show CDR1 as SNHLY and CDR2 as FYNNEI. The CDR3 coding sequence is TGTGCCAGCAGTGTTCCGGGACAGGGTTTTGGCTACACCTTC. It translates to CASSVPGQGFGYTF.

In this sample, this clone turned up a few times. The chain links TRBV3-1 (or the pseudogene TRBV3-2) to TRBJ2-5, with 7 positions matching TRBD2. The junction had 7 bases not matched to a gene; V was cut back by 10 bases and J by 5 bases. The CDR3 loop spans 12 amino acids. Germline V CDR1 and CDR2: LGHDT, YNNKEL (reference sequence). In DNA form, the CDR3 reads TGTGCCACCGCGGGGGTAGGCGAGACCCAGTACTTC. Translation: CATAGVGETQYF.

The V call is TRBV9, the J call TRBJ1-6, with 7 positions matching TRBD1. The CDR3 is 14 amino acids. CDR1 and CDR2 from the germline V gene are SGDLS and YYNGEE. V was pared by 3 bases and J by 7 bases, with 4 bases of the junction left unmatched. The CDR3 protein is CASSATGKNSPLHF. In DNA form, the CDR3 reads TGTGCCAGCAGCGCGACAGGGAAGAATTCACCCCTCCACTTT.

This clone was observed a few times. The V and J genes are TRBV19 and TRBJ1-3, with TRBD1 matching 7 bases. V lost 5 bases, J lost 2 bases, and 6 bases stayed unmatched. The CDR3 is 15 amino acids. Germline assignment: CDR1 LNHDA and CDR2 SQIVND (reference sequence). The CDR3 loop reads CASSPRGLTGNTIYF. DNA of the CDR3: TGTGCCAGTAGTCCGAGGGGGCTAACTGGAAACACCATATATTTT.

The chain couples TRBV9 to TRBJ2-1, with 10 bases identical to TRBD2. V trimming: 0 bases; J trimming: 8 bases; junction bases outside the gene matches: 5. Germline V CDR1 and CDR2: SGDLS, YYNGEE. The CDR3 extends over 15 amino acids. The CDR3 spells CASSVAPSGSDEQFF. CDR3 sequence (DNA): TGTGCCAGCAGCGTAGCACCTAGCGGGAGCGATGAGCAGTTCTTC.

The CDR3 region is CAWSMGESSNQPQHF. The CDR3 DNA follows: TGTGCCTGGAGTATGGGAGAGTCTAGCAATCAGCCCCAGCATTTT. The J gene is TRBJ1-5, the V gene TRBV30; D is ambiguous. The germline CDR1 and CDR2 sequences are GTSNPN and SVGIG (reference sequence). The CDR3 extends over 15 amino acids. Deletions cut 2 bases from V and 0 bases from J, with 11 bases between.

The chain links TRBV19 to TRBJ2-5, with TRBD1 matching over 9 bases. V dropped 3 bases and J dropped 5; count of bases not matched to a gene: 7. This CDR3 spans 15 amino acids. Germline values: CDR1 LNHDA, CDR2 SQIVND (reference sequence). The CDR3 spells CASSISGTGSETQYF. The CDR3 coding sequence is TGTGCCAGTAGTATTAGTGGGACAGGGTCCGAGACCCAGTACTTC.

The chain links TRBV24-1 to TRBJ1-3, with D maybe TRBD1 (5 bases). This CDR3 region has 15 residues. Germline V gene lookup returns CDR1 KGHDR and CDR2 SFDVKD. Trimming removed 7 bases from V and 7 bases from J, with 19 bases in between. The CDR3 nucleotides are TGTGCCACCAGCGGCGGGACCGGAGCTCTCAACACCATATATTTT. Residues: CATSGGTGALNTIYF.

This sequence joins TRBV2 and TRBJ2-7; TRBD1 might be the D (5 bases). V dropped 7 bases and J dropped 3 bases, with 19 bases sitting between them. The CDR3 runs to 15 residues. In germline, CDR1 is SNHLY, CDR2 FYNNEI. The CDR3 protein is CASTLQGAGGYEQYF. The CDR3 region has the DNA TGTGCCAGCACACTCCAGGGTGCCGGTGGCTACGAGCAGTACTTC.

The chain combines TRBV6-5 with TRBJ2-3, with D possibly matching TRBD1 (6 bases). CDR3 size: 15 residues. The germline V and J ends were trimmed by 5 bases and 1 base, with 13 bases remaining between them. From germline, CDR1 is MNHEY and CDR2 SVGAGI. The CDR3 sequence is CASSPLQGGTDTQYF. The CDR3 DNA reads as TGTGCCAGCAGTCCGCTACAGGGAGGCACAGATACGCAGTATTTT.

This clone came up a few times. The V and J genes are TRBV29-1 and TRBJ2-5, with 8 nucleotides matching TRBD1. The trim removed 6 bases at V and 5 bases at J, leaving 14 bases unmatched. Germline CDR1 and CDR2: SQVTM and ANQGSEA. The CDR3 runs 15 residues. The CDR3 loop reads CSVNARGQGSETQYF. CDR3 coding DNA: TGCAGCGTCAATGCCCGCGGACAGGGTTCGGAGACCCAGTACTTC.

There are a few counts of this clone. The gene calls are TRBV7-2 and TRBJ2-1, with 11 bases lining up with TRBD2. The V gene's germline CDR1 is SGHTA and CDR2 FQGNSA. V gave up 2 bases and J gave up 3 bases; unmatched junction bases: 3. The CDR3 totals 16 residues. The CDR3 reads CASSLWGTSGYNEQFF. The DNA of the CDR3 is TGTGCCAGCAGCTTATGGGGGACTAGCGGCTACAATGAGCAGTTCTTC.

The chain combines TRBV11-3 with TRBJ2-2; maybe TRBD1 (6 bases). Germline V gene lookup returns CDR1 SGHNT and CDR2 YENEEA. Between the trimmed V and J ends, which lost 6 bases and 0 bases, there was a span of 8 bases. This CDR3 has 14 amino acids. CDR3 nucleotides: TGTGCCAGCAGAGGACAGTCGAACACCGGGGAGCTGTTTTTT. Encoded protein: CASRGQSNTGELFF.

This clone was picked up one time. The chain recombines TRBV6-5 with TRBJ1-6; no definite D call. The germline CDR1 and CDR2 sequences are MNHEY and SVGAGI. The CDR3 contains 15 residues. The V gene lost 7 bases and the J gene lost 0 bases, with 10 bases spanning the gap. CDR3 nucleotides: TGTGCCAGCAAACAGAGACGCTCCTATAATTCACCCCTCCACTTT. Its translation: CASKQRRSYNSPLHF.

This clone is a singleton in its sample. The chain couples TRBV9 to TRBJ1-1; no reliable D call. The germline V gene has CDR1 SGDLS and CDR2 YYNGEE. The V gene lost 0 bases and the J gene lost 4 bases, with 13 bases spanning the gap. This CDR3 comprises 15 residues. The DNA for the CDR3 is TGTGCCAGCAGCGTAGGAGCCGGAGGGCGCACTGAAGCTTTCTTT. Translating gives CASSVGAGGRTEAFF.

The chain employs TRBV13 and TRBJ2-3, with 10 bases identical to TRBD1. The CDR3 totals 17 residues. V lost 2 bases and J lost 4; bases outside the gene matches: 9. Germline loops: CDR1 PRHDT, CDR2 FYEKMQ (reference sequence). Here the CDR3 reads CASSLTGTGDWADTQYF. The CDR3 DNA reads as TGTGCCAGCAGCTTAACCGGGACAGGGGATTGGGCAGATACGCAGTATTTT. Variable domain in full (rest from reference TRBV13 and TRBJ2-3): AAGVIQSPRHLIKEKRETATLKCYPIPRHDTVYWYQQGPGQDPQFLISFYEKMQSDKGSIPDRFSAQQFSDYHSELNMSSLELGDSALYFCASSLTGTGDWADTQYFGPGTRLTVL.

The rearrangement links TRBV5-1 to TRBJ1-1, with 9 bases matching TRBD1. V dropped 3 bases and J dropped 4; count of bases not matched to a gene: 4. The CDR3 covers 14 residues. CDR1 and CDR2 from the germline V gene are SGHRS and YFSETQ. CDR3 bases: TGCGCCAGCAGCTGGACAGGGGCGGTCACTGAAGCTTTCTTT. This encodes CASSWTGAVTEAFF. Filled out from reference TRBV5-1 and TRBJ1-1, the complete variable domain reads KAGVTQTPRYLIKTRGQQVTLSCSPISGHRSVSWYQQTPGQGLQFLFEYFSETQRNKGNFPGRFSGRQFSNSRSEMNVSTLELGDSALYLCASSWTGAVTEAFFGQGTRLTVV.